The 16 T cell receptor beta chains below all came from one sample that was sequenced in a study of blood T cell repertoires in COVID-19. Repertoires were generated with immunoSEQ multiplex PCR, while TCRdb's copy carries only in-frame clones and drops some. The sample lists roughly 200,000 clones; 85% were seen once. The sequenced sample consisted of peripheral blood. Receptors originate from a woman aged 60-75 years with acute or convalescent COVID-19.

The genes are TRBV5-6 and TRBJ2-4; possibly TRBD1 for D (6 bases). In germline, CDR1 is SGHDT, CDR2 YYEEEE. Trimming pared 3 bases from V and 2 bases from J, leaving 9 bases between. This CDR3 contains 14 residues. The CDR3 loop is CASSYTGTKNIQYF. For the CDR3, the DNA is TGTGCCAGCAGCTATACAGGGACCAAAAACATTCAGTACTTC.

This clone has more than one count but fewer than ten. The chain recombines TRBV3-1 (or the pseudogene TRBV3-2) with TRBJ1-1; no clear D. The CDR3 is made up of 13 amino acids. V lost 1 base and J 1 base, leaving 4 bases between the germline ends. Germline V CDR1 and CDR2: LGHDT, YNNKEL (reference sequence). In DNA form, the CDR3 reads TGTGCCAGCAGCCAAGTTAAGAACACTGAAGCTTTCTTT. Protein sequence: CASSQVKNTEAFF.

The J gene is TRBJ2-3, the V gene TRBV9; no clear D. The CDR3 covers 15 residues. Germline CDR1 reads SGDLS; CDR2 reads YYNGEE. The V and J ends lost 0 bases and 1 base respectively, with 9 bases between them. The CDR3 sequence is CASSVGAIRTDTQYF. CDR3 DNA sequence: TGTGCCAGCAGCGTAGGAGCGATTCGCACAGATACGCAGTATTTT.

The rearrangement joins TRBV7-9 to TRBJ1-2; tentative D call: TRBD1 (5 bases). Trimming stripped 5 bases from V and 1 base from J, with 17 bases between. CDR3 length equals 16 residues. Germline V gene sequence: CDR1 SEHNR, CDR2 FQNEAQ (reference sequence). CDR3 protein: CASSMIGDRRNYGYTF. The CDR3 nucleotides are TGTGCCAGCAGCATGATAGGTGACAGACGTAACTATGGCTACACCTTC. Together with reference TRBV7-9 and TRBJ1-2, the CDR3 gives the full variable domain: DTGVSQNPRHKITKRGQNVTFRCDPISEHNRLYWYRQTLGQGPEFLTYFQNEAQLEKSRLLSDRFSAERPKGSFSTLEIQRTEQGDSAMYLCASSMIGDRRNYGYTFGSGTRLTVV.

Only one count was recorded for this clone. The rearrangement uses TRBV11-3 and TRBJ1-1; maybe TRBD1 (5 bases). Germline V CDR1 and CDR2: SGHNT, YENEEA. V lost 4 bases and J 0 bases, leaving 12 bases between the germline ends. There are 15 residues in the CDR3. This CDR3 reads CASSSRQQLNTEAFF. As DNA, the CDR3 is TGTGCCAGCAGCTCTCGACAGCAACTGAACACTGAAGCTTTCTTT.

The chain is built from TRBV12-3 or TRBV12-4 and TRBJ1-4; D not certain. The germline V and J ends were trimmed by 3 bases and 7 bases, with 6 bases remaining between them. The CDR3 loop spans 12 amino acids. CDR3 coding DNA: TGTGCCAGCAGTTTCCCCGGTGAAAAACTGTTTTTT. The encoded protein is CASSFPGEKLFF.

The rearrangement uses TRBV4-2 and TRBJ2-5; 9 nucleotides line up with TRBD2. Germline assignment: CDR1 LGHNA and CDR2 YNFKEQ. The length of the CDR3 is 14 residues. With 4 bases clipped from V and 3 bases from J, the junction kept 3 bases outside the gene matches. The DNA of the CDR3 is TGTGCCAGCAGCCTAGCGGGAGAAGAAGAGACCCAGTACTTC. Translated: CASSLAGEEETQYF.

The chain joins TRBV7-8 to TRBJ2-7; 10 nucleotides align to TRBD1. Germline-derived CDR1 and CDR2 are SGHVS and FQNEAQ. The CDR3 consists of 15 residues. Trimming cost V 3 bases and J 3 bases; bases outside gene matches: 5. CDR3 protein: CASSFGTGAGYEQYV. The CDR3 DNA reads TGTGCCAGCAGCTTTGGGACAGGGGCAGGCTACGAGCAGTACGTC.

This chain uses TRBV28 with TRBJ2-1, with D tentatively TRBD2 (6 bases). The length of the CDR3 is 16 residues. Trimming shortened V by 6 bases and J by 9 bases, and 24 bases separated the two germline ends. Germline V CDR1 and CDR2: MDHEN, SYDVKM. CDR3 in amino acids: CASSEPWGESRGEQFF. CDR3 in DNA: TGTGCCAGCAGCGAGCCTTGGGGGGAAAGTCGAGGTGAGCAGTTCTTC. The variable domain in full, with the rest retrieved from reference TRBV28 and TRBJ2-1, is DVKVTQSSRYLVKRTGEKVFLECVQDMDHENMFWYRQDPGLGLRLIYFSYDVKMKEKGDIPEGYSVSREKKERFSLILESASTNQTSMYLCASSEPWGESRGEQFFGPGTRLTVL.

There are a few counts of this clone. This chain uses TRBV7-2 with TRBJ2-1, with 9 bases identical to TRBD2. This CDR3 is built from 13 residues. Germline V lookup: CDR1 SGHTA, CDR2 FQGNSA. The trim removed 1 base at V and 13 bases at J, leaving 5 bases unmatched. CDR3 sequence (DNA): TGTGCCAGCAGCTTAGGAAAGACTAGCGGACAGTTCTTC. It encodes CASSLGKTSGQFF. The complete variable domain, with remaining parts taken from reference TRBV7-2 and TRBJ2-1, reads GAGVSQSPSNKVTEKGKDVELRCDPISGHTALYWYRQSLGQGLEFLIYFQGNSAPDKSGLPSDRFSAERTGGSVSTLTIQRTQQEDSAVYLCASSLGKTSGQFFGPGTRLTVL.

This rearrangement joins TRBV28 to TRBJ1-5; TRBD1 might be the D (6 bases). Germline CDR1 and CDR2: MDHEN and SYDVKM. The length of the CDR3 is 16 residues. V was shortened by 4 bases and J by 3 bases, with 16 bases between the two germline ends. The CDR3 sequence: CASSSQTGRLNQPQHF. CDR3 coding DNA: TGTGCCAGCAGTTCTCAGACAGGACGACTCAATCAGCCCCAGCATTTT.

V and J are TRBV28 and TRBJ1-3; D gene uncertain. CDR1 is MDHEN, CDR2 SYDVKM, per germline. The ends were cut back, 7 bases at V and 10 bases at J, with 14 bases in the middle. CDR3 length equals 12 residues. CDR3 residues: CASIGPAGTIYF. In nucleotides, the CDR3 is TGTGCCAGCATTGGACCTGCGGGGACCATATATTTT.

A few counts support this clone. This specimen includes other DNA sequences encoding the same CDR3. The chain carries TRBV5-1 and TRBJ1-1; no definite D call. Trimming took off 0 bases at V and 0 bases at J, with 9 bases between the two ends. The CDR3 has 15 amino acids. Germline CDR1 and CDR2: SGHRS and YFSETQ. CDR3: CASSLAGGMNTEAFF. For the CDR3, the DNA is TGCGCCAGCAGCTTGGCTGGAGGGATGAACACTGAAGCTTTCTTT. Full variable domain (remainder filled in from reference TRBV5-1 and TRBJ1-1): KAGVTQTPRYLIKTRGQQVTLSCSPISGHRSVSWYQQTPGQGLQFLFEYFSETQRNKGNFPGRFSGRQFSNSRSEMNVSTLELGDSALYLCASSLAGGMNTEAFFGQGTRLTVV.

The chain has TRBV3-1 (or the pseudogene TRBV3-2) and TRBJ2-2; 8 bases are shared with TRBD2. Germline V gene data show CDR1 as LGHDT and CDR2 as YNNKEL (reference sequence). The V segment lost 0 bases and the J segment 0 bases; nucleotides outside the gene matches: 3. This CDR3 contains 17 residues. CDR3 nucleotides: TGTGCCAGCAGCCAAGATCCCGGGGGGGCGAACACCGGGGAGCTGTTTTTT. Amino acids: CASSQDPGGANTGELFF.

The chain combines TRBV30 with TRBJ1-5; D is possibly TRBD1 (6 bases). In germline, CDR1 is GTSNPN, CDR2 SVGIG (reference sequence). CDR3 length: 14 residues. Deletions cut 2 bases from V and 7 bases from J, with 15 bases between. The DNA for the CDR3 is TGTGCCTGGAGTAGCGTTAGGGGGAACCAGCCCCAGCATTTT. This translates into CAWSSVRGNQPQHF.

V and J are TRBV28 and TRBJ2-7; D possibly corresponds to TRBD1 (6 bases). This CDR3 is 13 amino acids long. The V and J ends lost 6 bases and 1 base respectively, with 10 bases between them. The germline V gene has CDR1 MDHEN and CDR2 SYDVKM. CDR3 protein: CASRRQASYEQYF. CDR3 nucleotides: TGTGCCAGCAGGCGACAGGCTTCCTACGAGCAGTACTTC.